This TCR beta chain is drawn from a study of blood T cell repertoires in COVID-19. Study-wide context: Collection of acute and convalescent COVID-19 samples took place in the United States, Italy and Spain.

CDR1 MDHEN and CDR2 SYDVKM come from the germline V gene. This CDR3 comprises 20 residues. J lost 3 bases, V lost 6 bases, and 20 bases had no gene match. In this sample, this clone turned up a few times. TCRdb's copy holds only in-frame clones and misses some; the assay was immunoSEQ multiplex PCR. The table lists some 330,000 clones, roughly 88% of them singletons. This TCR was recovered from a woman between 50 and 59 years old with active or convalescent COVID-19. The chain carries TRBV28 and TRBJ1-2, with 12 bases fitting TRBD1. Material: peripheral blood. DNA for the CDR3: TGTGCCAGCAGCCCCCCGTTGGTTACGGGACAGGGGGCGATTTACTATGGCTACACCTTC. Amino acids: CASSPPLVTGQGAIYYGYTF.